This is a list of T cell receptor beta chains from one sample in a study of T cells in Graves' hyperthyroidism and ophthalmopathy. A single record per CDR3 protein comes from TCRdb applying MiXCR to the multiplex PCR reads. Of approximately 400,000 distinct CDR3 sequences in the sample, roughly 25% were seen once. The sample comprised blood. The receptors were gathered from a man in his fifties with Graves' hyperthyroidism. CDR3s include the opening cysteine and the closing phenylalanine or tryptophan. D genes are given only for firm matches. Size tells how often a clone was seen (once, few, many) or the class of an expanded clone, and some rows leave it out.

d_gene	j_gene	v_gene	abundance	CDR3nt	CDR3aa
TRBD2	TRBJ2-1	TRBV7-3	few	TGTGCCAGCAGCTTAACGTTTACTAGCGGGGATAATGAGCAGTTCTTC	CASSLTFTSGDNEQFF
TRBD1	TRBJ2-5	TRBV12-3/TRBV12-4	few	TGTGCCAGCAGGGGGGACAGGGAGACCCAGTACTTC	CASRGDRETQYF
-	TRBJ1-2	TRBV7-9	-	TGTGCCAGCAGCCCAGACGGTTTGGGCTATGGCTACACCTTC	CASSPDGLGYGYTF
-	TRBJ1-1	TRBV2	few	TGTGCCAGCACCCTGAATGGACAGAACACTGAAGCTTTCTTT	CASTLNGQNTEAFF
-	TRBJ2-7	TRBV11-3	many	TGTGCCAGCAGCTTAGAGAGGACCCTGCACGAGCAGTACTTC	CASSLERTLHEQYF
-	TRBJ2-3	TRBV11-1	-	TGTGCCAGCAGCCCGACTAGTTCTGCAGATACGCAGTATTTT	CASSPTSSADTQYF
-	TRBJ2-1	TRBV20-1	few	TGCAGTGCTAGAGAGCTTAGCCGAGATGAGCAGTTCTTC	CSARELSRDEQFF
-	TRBJ1-2	TRBV6-1	-	TGTGCCAGCAGTGGGCAGGGGTTGGGGGGCTACACCTTC	CASSGQGLGGYTF
-	TRBJ1-2	TRBV5-1	-	TGCGCCAGCAGCCCGAACGGCATAGCCTATGGCTACACCTTC	CASSPNGIAYGYTF
-	TRBJ2-3	TRBV2	many	TGTGCCGGTAACAGGGTTGGGGCAGATACGCAGTATTTT	CAGNRVGADTQYF
-	TRBJ2-3	TRBV10-3	-	TGTGCCATCAGTGATTATATCCAAGATACGCAGTATTTT	CAISDYIQDTQYF
TRBD2	TRBJ2-1	TRBV25-1	-	TGTGCCAGCAGTGAATGGAGCGGGGCGGACTCCTACAATGAGCAGTTCTTC	CASSEWSGADSYNEQFF
TRBD2	TRBJ2-7	TRBV2	few	TGTGCCAGCAGTGAGGGTCGGGCTAGCGGGATATACGAGCAGTACTTC	CASSEGRASGIYEQYF
TRBD2	TRBJ2-3	TRBV20-1	once	TGCAGTGCTGTTAGCGGGGGAAGCACAGATACGCAGTATTTT	CSAVSGGSTDTQYF
-	TRBJ2-7	TRBV20-1	many	TGCAGTGCTGCCACCTCGGTGGTCGAGCAGTACTTC	CSAATSVVEQYF
-	TRBJ1-2	TRBV9	once	TGTGCCAGCAGCGCTCTCACCGGGGCGGGCTATGGCTACACCTTC	CASSALTGAGYGYTF
TRBD1	TRBJ1-2	TRBV27	-	TGTGCCAGCAGTTTATCGATGGGACAGGGTTACTATGGCTACACCTTC	CASSLSMGQGYYGYTF
-	TRBJ1-1	TRBV28	few	TGTGCCACCAAATCATTGAACACTGAAGCTTTCTTT	CATKSLNTEAFF
TRBD2	TRBJ2-2	TRBV24-1	-	TGTGCCACCTTAGCGGGAGGAGGTACCGGGGAGCTGTTTTTT	CATLAGGGTGELFF
TRBD2	TRBJ2-1	TRBV2	few	TGTGCCAGCAGTGATGTCAGCGGGAGGGACAATGAGCAGTTCTTC	CASSDVSGRDNEQFF
TRBD2	TRBJ2-2	TRBV7-2	-	TGTGCCAGCAGCTTATTACTAGCGGGAGCAGGCGGGGAGCTGTTTTTT	CASSLLLAGAGGELFF
TRBD1	TRBJ1-3	TRBV12-3/TRBV12-4	many	TGTGCCAGCATCCAGGGGGGAAGTGGAAACACCATATATTTT	CASIQGGSGNTIYF
-	TRBJ1-2	TRBV6-1	-	TGTGCCAGCAGTGAACCGGGTCCACCCTATGGCTACACCTTC	CASSEPGPPYGYTF
-	TRBJ2-2	TRBV5-1	-	TGCGCCAGCAGAAGTACAAGGGGCACCGGGGAGCTGTTTTTT	CASRSTRGTGELFF
-	TRBJ2-7	TRBV28	-	TGTGCCAGCAGTTTCGCTGGGAACGGGTTCGAGCAGTACTTC	CASSFAGNGFEQYF
TRBD2	TRBJ2-3	TRBV5-1	-	TGCGCCAGCAGACTAGCGGGAGGGCCGGCAGATACGCAGTATTTT	CASRLAGGPADTQYF
TRBD2	TRBJ2-3	TRBV27	many	TGTGCCAGCAGACGGGGGGGGGAGAGTACGCAGTATTTT	CASRRGGESTQYF
-	TRBJ2-1	TRBV6-1	-	TGTGCCAGCAGAACCGACAGTTCCTACAATGAGCAGTTCTTC	CASRTDSSYNEQFF
-	TRBJ2-6	TRBV6-1	few	TGTGCCAGCAGTGAGCCCACAGGTATCCCTGGGGCCAACGTCCTGACTTTC	CASSEPTGIPGANVLTF
-	TRBJ2-5	TRBV13	-	TGTGCCAGCAGCTTTAGACAGCGCTCAGAGACCCAGTACTTC	CASSFRQRSETQYF
-	TRBJ2-2	TRBV2	many	TGTGCCAGCAGGAACACGAACACCGGGGAGCTGTTTTTT	CASRNTNTGELFF
TRBD2	TRBJ2-3	TRBV20-1	-	TGCAGTGCTGAGGCCTACCCCCCGGAACTAGCGGGCCCCACAGATACGCAGTATTTT	CSAEAYPPELAGPTDTQYF
-	TRBJ2-7	TRBV6-1	many	TGTGCCAGCAGTCTACAGGGAAACTCAGAGCAGTACTTC	CASSLQGNSEQYF
-	TRBJ2-5	TRBV30	-	TGTGCCTGGGACGAAGGGGCAGGGATAGAGACCCAGTACTTC	CAWDEGAGIETQYF
-	TRBJ1-4	TRBV6-1	few	TGTGCCAGCAGAAAATCTCAGCATAATGAAAAACTGTTTTTT	CASRKSQHNEKLFF
-	TRBJ2-7	TRBV3-1	many	TGTGCCAGCAGCCACTGGGGGACGGGCGGCGAGCAGTACTTC	CASSHWGTGGEQYF
TRBD1	TRBJ1-2	TRBV29-1	many	TGCAGCGGCACGGACAGGGTGGGCTATGGCTACACCTTC	CSGTDRVGYGYTF
-	TRBJ2-3	TRBV9	once	TGTGCCAGCAGCGTCCAACACACAGATACGCAGTATTTT	CASSVQHTDTQYF
-	TRBJ2-1	TRBV4-1	-	TGCGCCAGCAGCCAAGCTGATACTCGGATCTTCAATGAGCAGTTCTTC	CASSQADTRIFNEQFF
-	TRBJ2-6	TRBV24-1	once	TGTGCCACCAGTGATTTTAACTCTGGGGCCAACGTCCTGACTTTC	CATSDFNSGANVLTF
-	TRBJ1-1	TRBV7-2	-	TGTGCCAGCAGCTTGGGGGTGATCGCTGAAGCTTTCTTT	CASSLGVIAEAFF
TRBD1	TRBJ2-7	TRBV30	many	TGTGCCTGGAGTGTTCCGGGACAGTTATACGAGCAGTACTTC	CAWSVPGQLYEQYF
-	TRBJ2-5	TRBV20-1	-	TGCAGTGCTAGACTAGGAGAAGAGACCCAGTACTTC	CSARLGEETQYF
-	TRBJ2-7	TRBV19	-	TGTGCCAGTTCTAGTGTATCTTCAAGCTCCTACGAGCAGTACTTC	CASSSVSSSSYEQYF
-	TRBJ1-1	TRBV6-2/TRBV6-3	few	TGTGCCAGCAGTTACTCGAAGAGGGGTCCCATGAACACTGAAGCTTTCTTT	CASSYSKRGPMNTEAFF
TRBD1	TRBJ2-7	TRBV2	few	TGTGCCAGCAGTTTAGGACAGGGGGAACTTTACGAGCAGTACTTC	CASSLGQGELYEQYF
-	TRBJ2-3	TRBV10-3	once	TGTGCCATCAGTGAGTCCGACGCAGATACGCAGTATTTT	CAISESDADTQYF
-	TRBJ1-2	TRBV6-2/TRBV6-3	-	TGTGCCAGCAGTTACCAACCCACTAACTATGGCTACACCTTC	CASSYQPTNYGYTF